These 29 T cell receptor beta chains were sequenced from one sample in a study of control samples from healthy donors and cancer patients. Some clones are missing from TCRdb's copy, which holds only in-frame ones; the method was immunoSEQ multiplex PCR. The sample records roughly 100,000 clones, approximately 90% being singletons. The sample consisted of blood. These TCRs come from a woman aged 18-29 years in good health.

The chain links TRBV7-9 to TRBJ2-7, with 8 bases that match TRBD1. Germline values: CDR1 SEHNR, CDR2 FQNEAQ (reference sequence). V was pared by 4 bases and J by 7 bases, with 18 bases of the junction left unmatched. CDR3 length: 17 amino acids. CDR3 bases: TGTGCCAGCAGCTCCCCTCAGACAGGGGCGGCCTTTAATGAGCAGTACTTC. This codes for CASSSPQTGAAFNEQYF.

In nucleotides, the CDR3 is TGTGCCAGCAGCCTGGATTCTGGAAACACCATATATTTT. Translation: CASSLDSGNTIYF. The chain employs TRBV7-2 and TRBJ1-3; D is ambiguous. V shed 5 bases and J shed 1 base, with 6 bases lying between them. The CDR3 covers 13 residues. The germline V gene has CDR1 SGHTA and CDR2 FQGNSA.

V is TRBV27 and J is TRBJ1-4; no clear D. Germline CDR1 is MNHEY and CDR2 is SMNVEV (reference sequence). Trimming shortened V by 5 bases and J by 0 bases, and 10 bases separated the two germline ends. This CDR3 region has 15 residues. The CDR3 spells CASSPNRATNEKLFF. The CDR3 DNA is TGTGCCAGCAGTCCGAACAGAGCAACTAATGAAAAACTGTTTTTT.

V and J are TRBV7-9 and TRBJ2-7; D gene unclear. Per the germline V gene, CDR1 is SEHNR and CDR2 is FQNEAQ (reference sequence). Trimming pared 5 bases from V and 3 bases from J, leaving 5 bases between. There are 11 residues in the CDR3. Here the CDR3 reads CASSPLYEQYF. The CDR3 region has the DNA TGTGCCAGCAGCCCACTCTACGAGCAGTACTTC.

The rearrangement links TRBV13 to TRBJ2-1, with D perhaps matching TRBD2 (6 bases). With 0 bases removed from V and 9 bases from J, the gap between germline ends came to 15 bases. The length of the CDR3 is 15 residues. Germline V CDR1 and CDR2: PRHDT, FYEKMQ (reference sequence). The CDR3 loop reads CASSLGLVVGGEQFF. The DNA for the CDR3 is TGTGCCAGCAGCTTAGGTCTGGTGGTGGGGGGTGAGCAGTTCTTC.

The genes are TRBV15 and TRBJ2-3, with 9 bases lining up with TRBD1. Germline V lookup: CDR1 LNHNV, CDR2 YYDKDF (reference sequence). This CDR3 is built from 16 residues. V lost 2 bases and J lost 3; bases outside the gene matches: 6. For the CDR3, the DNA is TGTGCCACCAGCAGACGTTCCGGGACAGGGACAGATACGCAGTATTTT. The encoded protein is CATSRRSGTGTDTQYF.

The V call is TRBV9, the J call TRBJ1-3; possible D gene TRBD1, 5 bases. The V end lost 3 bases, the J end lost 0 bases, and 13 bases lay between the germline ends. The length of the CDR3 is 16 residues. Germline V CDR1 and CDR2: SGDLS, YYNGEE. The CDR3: CASSAWAGSSGNTIYF. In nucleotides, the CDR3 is TGTGCCAGCAGCGCCTGGGCAGGGAGCTCTGGAAACACCATATATTTT.

CDR3 loop: CASSPGQDAAKNIQYF. The CDR3 DNA reads as TGTGCCAGCAGCCCTGGACAGGACGCAGCCAAAAACATTCAGTACTTC. The gene calls are TRBV9 and TRBJ2-4, with 7 bases identical to TRBD1. The CDR3 is 16 amino acids. The junction had 7 bases not matched to a gene; V was cut back by 4 bases and J by 0 bases. The germline V gene has CDR1 SGDLS and CDR2 YYNGEE.

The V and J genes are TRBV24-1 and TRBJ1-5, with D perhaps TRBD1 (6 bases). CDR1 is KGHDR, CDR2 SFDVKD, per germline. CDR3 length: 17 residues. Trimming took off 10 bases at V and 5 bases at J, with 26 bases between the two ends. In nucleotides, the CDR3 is TGTGCCACTCAAAAGGGGGACCTCGGGGGTAGTGATCAGCCCCAGCATTTT. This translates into CATQKGDLGGSDQPQHF.

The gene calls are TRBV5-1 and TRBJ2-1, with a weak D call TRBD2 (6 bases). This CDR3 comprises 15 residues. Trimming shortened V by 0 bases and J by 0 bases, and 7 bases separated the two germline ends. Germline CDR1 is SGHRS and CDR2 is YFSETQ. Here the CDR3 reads CASSLGDFSYNEQFF. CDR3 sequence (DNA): TGCGCCAGCAGCTTGGGGGACTTCTCCTACAATGAGCAGTTCTTC.

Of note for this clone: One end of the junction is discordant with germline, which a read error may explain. CDR3 sequence (DNA): TGTGCTAGCAGCCCAGGACTAGCAGGCTCCTACAATGAGCAGTTCTTC. Its protein product is CASSPGLAGSYNEQFF. V usage is TRBV7-7 and J usage is TRBJ2-1, with 8 bases that match TRBD2. Looked up from germline, CDR1 is SSHAT and CDR2 is FNYEAQ (reference sequence). The CDR3 runs to 16 residues.

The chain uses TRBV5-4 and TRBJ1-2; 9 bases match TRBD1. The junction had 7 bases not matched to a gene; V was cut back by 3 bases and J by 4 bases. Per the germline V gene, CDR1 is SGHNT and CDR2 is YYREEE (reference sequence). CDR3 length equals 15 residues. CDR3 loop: CASSSGGDRAYGYTF. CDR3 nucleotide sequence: TGTGCCAGCAGCTCCGGGGGGGACAGGGCCTATGGCTACACCTTC. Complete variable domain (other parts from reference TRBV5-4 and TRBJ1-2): ETGVTQSPTHLIKTRGQQVTLRCSSQSGHNTVSWYQQALGQGPQFIFQYYREEENGRGNFPPRFSGLQFPNYSSELNVNALELDDSALYLCASSSGGDRAYGYTFGSGTRLTVV.

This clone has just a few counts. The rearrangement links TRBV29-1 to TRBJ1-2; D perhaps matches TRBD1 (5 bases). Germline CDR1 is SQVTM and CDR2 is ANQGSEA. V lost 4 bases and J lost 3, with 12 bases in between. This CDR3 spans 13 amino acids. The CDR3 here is CSVVAGGDYGYTF. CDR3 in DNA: TGCAGCGTTGTAGCAGGAGGGGACTATGGCTACACCTTC.

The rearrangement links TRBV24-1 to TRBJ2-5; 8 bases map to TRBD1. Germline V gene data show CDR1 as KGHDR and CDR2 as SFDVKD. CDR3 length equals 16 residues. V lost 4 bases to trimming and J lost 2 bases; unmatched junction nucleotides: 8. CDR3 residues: CATSDRQGPGQETQYF. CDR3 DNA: TGTGCCACCAGTGACAGACAGGGGCCGGGGCAAGAGACCCAGTACTTC.

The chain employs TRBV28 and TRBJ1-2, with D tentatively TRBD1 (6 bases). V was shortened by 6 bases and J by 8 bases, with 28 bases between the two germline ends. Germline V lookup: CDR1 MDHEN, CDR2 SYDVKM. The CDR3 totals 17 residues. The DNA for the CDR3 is TGTGCCAGCAGCTCCCTCCACTCGAGGGGAACAGGGCTCGGCTACACCTTC. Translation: CASSSLHSRGTGLGYTF.

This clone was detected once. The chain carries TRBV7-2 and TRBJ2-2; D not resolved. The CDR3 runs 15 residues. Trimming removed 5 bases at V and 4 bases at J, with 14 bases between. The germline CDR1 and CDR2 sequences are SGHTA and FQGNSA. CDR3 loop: CASSTHGVVTGELFF. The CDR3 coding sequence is TGTGCCAGCAGCACTCACGGTGTAGTCACCGGGGAGCTGTTTTTT.

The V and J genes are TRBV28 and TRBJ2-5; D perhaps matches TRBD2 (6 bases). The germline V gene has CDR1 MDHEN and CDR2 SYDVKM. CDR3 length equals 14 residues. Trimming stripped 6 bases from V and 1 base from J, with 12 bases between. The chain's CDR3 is CASSVRDFQETQYF. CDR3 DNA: TGTGCCAGCAGCGTACGGGACTTCCAAGAGACCCAGTACTTC. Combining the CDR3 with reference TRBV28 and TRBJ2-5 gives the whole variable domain DVKVTQSSRYLVKRTGEKVFLECVQDMDHENMFWYRQDPGLGLRLIYFSYDVKMKEKGDIPEGYSVSREKKERFSLILESASTNQTSMYLCASSVRDFQETQYFGPGTRLLVL.

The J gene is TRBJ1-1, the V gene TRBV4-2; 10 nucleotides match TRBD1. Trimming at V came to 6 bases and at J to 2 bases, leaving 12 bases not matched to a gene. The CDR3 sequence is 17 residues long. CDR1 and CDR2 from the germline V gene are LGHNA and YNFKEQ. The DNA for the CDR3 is TGTGCCAGCAGAGAGACCGGGACAGGGGCCCTTAACACTGAAGCTTTCTTT. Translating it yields CASRETGTGALNTEAFF.

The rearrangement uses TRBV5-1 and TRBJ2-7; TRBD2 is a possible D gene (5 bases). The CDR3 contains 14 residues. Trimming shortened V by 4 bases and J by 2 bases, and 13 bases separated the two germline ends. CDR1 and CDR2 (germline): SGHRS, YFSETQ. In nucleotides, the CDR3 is TGCGCCAGCAGCCCCGGGGAGAAACCCTACGAGCAGTACTTC. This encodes CASSPGEKPYEQYF.

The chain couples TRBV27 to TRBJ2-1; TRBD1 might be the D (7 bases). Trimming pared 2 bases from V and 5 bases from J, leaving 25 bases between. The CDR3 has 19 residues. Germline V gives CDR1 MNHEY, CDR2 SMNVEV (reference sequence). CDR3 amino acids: CASSLLTSRGVGLNNEQFF. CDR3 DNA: TGTGCCAGCAGTTTACTCACCTCCAGGGGGGTAGGGTTGAACAATGAGCAGTTCTTC.

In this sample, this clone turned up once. Written as DNA, the CDR3 is TGTGCCAGCAGCTTTTGGGGGGCCACAGATACGCAGTATTTT. Its translation: CASSFWGATDTQYF. This chain uses TRBV5-4 with TRBJ2-3, with D perhaps matching TRBD1 or TRBD2 (6 bases each). The V gene's germline CDR1 is SGHNT and CDR2 YYREEE (reference sequence). The V and J ends lost 2 bases and 2 bases respectively, with 9 bases between them. This CDR3 is 14 amino acids long.

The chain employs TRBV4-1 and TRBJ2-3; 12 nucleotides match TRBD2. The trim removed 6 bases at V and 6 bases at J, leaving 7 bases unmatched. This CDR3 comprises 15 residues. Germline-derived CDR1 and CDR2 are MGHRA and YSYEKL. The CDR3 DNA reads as TGCGCCAGCAGGGACTCTAGCGGGAGGGTGGATACGCAGTATTTT. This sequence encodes CASRDSSGRVDTQYF.

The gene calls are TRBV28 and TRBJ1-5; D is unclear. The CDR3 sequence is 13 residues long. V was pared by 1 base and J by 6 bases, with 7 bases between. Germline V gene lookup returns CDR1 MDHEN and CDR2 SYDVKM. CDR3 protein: CASSLSGVQPQHF. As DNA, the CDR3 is TGTGCCAGCAGTTTATCGGGTGTTCAGCCCCAGCATTTT.

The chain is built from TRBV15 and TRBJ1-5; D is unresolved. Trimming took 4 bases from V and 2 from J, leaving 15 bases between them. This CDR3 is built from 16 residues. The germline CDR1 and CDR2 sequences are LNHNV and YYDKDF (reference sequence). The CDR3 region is CATSIGRTRGNQPQHF. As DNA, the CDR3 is TGTGCCACCAGCATAGGGAGGACCAGAGGCAATCAGCCCCAGCATTTT. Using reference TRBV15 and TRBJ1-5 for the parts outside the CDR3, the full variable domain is DAMVIQNPRYQVTQFGKPVTLSCSQTLNHNVMYWYQQKSSQAPKLLFHYYDKDFNNEADTPDNFQSRRPNTSFCFLDIRSPGLGDTAMYLCATSIGRTRGNQPQHFGDGTRLSIL.

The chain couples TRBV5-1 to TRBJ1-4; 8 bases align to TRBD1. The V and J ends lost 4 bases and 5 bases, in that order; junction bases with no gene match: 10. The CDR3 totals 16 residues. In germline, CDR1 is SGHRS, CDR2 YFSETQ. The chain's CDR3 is CASSPNNGQGNEKLFF. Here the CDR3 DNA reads TGCGCCAGCAGCCCAAACAATGGACAGGGAAATGAAAAACTGTTTTTT.

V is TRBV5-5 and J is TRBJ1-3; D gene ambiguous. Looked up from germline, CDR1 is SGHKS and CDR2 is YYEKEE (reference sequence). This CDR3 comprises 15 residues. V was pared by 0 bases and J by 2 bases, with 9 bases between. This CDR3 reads CASSLEVTTGNTIYF. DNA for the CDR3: TGTGCCAGCAGCTTGGAGGTGACCACTGGAAACACCATATATTTT.

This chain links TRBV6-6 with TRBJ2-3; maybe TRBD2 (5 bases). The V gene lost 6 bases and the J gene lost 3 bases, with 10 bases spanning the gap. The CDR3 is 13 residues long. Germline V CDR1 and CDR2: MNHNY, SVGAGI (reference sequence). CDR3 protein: CASRSGVTDTQYF. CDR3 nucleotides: TGTGCCAGCAGAAGCGGCGTGACAGATACGCAGTATTTT.

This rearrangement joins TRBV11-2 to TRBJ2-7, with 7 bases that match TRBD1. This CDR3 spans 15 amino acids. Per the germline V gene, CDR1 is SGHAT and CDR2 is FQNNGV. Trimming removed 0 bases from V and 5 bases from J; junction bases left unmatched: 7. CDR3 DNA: TGTGCCAGCAGCTTAGATCCCGACAGGGATAACGAGCAGTACTTC. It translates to CASSLDPDRDNEQYF.

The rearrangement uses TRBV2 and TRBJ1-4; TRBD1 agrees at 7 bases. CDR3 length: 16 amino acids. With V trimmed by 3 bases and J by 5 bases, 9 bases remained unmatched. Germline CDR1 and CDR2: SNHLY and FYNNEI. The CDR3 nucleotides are TGTGCCAGCAGTGATACTGACAGGGCCGCGAATGAAAAACTGTTTTTT. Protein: CASSDTDRAANEKLFF.